What follows describes a single TCR beta chain. Its specificity is unknown. Trimming shortened V by 10 bases and J by 9 bases, and 16 bases separated the two germline ends. CDR1 is ENHRY, CDR2 SYGVKD, per germline. CDR3 length equals 13 residues. The assay was immunoSEQ multiplex PCR, and TCRdb's table has in-frame clones only and misses some. The table shows about 120,000 clones, with about 90% occurring only once. These data are taken from a study of T cell responses to AZD1222 COVID-19 vaccine. Overall study findings and caveats: Donors in the cohort were predominantly white British and more often female, and clonal diversity was possibly underestimated.

This receptor was identified in an adult in good health. This chain links TRBV10-3 with TRBJ1-6; D gene uncertain. The sequenced sample was peripheral blood, obtained on day 0 of AZD1222 vaccination. CDR3 region: CATSRESGSPLHF. The CDR3 DNA sequence: TGTGCCACCTCAAGGGAATCGGGTTCACCCCTCCACTTT.